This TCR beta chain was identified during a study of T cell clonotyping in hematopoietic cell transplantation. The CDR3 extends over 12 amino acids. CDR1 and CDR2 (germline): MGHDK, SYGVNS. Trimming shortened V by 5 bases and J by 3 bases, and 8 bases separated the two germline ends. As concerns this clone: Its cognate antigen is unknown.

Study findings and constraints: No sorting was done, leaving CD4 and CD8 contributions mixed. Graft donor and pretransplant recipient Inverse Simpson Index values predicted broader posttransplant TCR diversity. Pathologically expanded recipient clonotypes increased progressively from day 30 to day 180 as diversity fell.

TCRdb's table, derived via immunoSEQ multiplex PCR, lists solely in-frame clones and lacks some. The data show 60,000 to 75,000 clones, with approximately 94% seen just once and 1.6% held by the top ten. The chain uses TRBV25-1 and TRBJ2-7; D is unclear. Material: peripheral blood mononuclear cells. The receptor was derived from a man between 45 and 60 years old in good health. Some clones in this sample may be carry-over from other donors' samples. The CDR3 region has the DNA TGTGCCAGCAGTCCGCAAGGCTACGAGCAGTACTTC. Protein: CASSPQGYEQYF.